These T cell receptor beta chains were read from a single sample in a study of beta chain features in type 1 diabetes. Assay: immunoSEQ multiplex PCR; the TCRdb copy retains only in-frame clones and omits some. The table lists under 450,000 clones, about 14% of them singletons. The sequenced sample was naive CD4+ T cells from blood. These receptors were obtained from a man younger than 40 in good health. Both conserved end residues are part of each CDR3. A D gene is named only where the DNA matches it firmly. Not all rows give a size; the values are once, few, many and, for expanded clones, a class.

v_gene: TRBV10-2; d_gene: -; j_gene: TRBJ2-3; abundance: few; CDR3nt: TGCGCCAGCAGTGAACTCAGAGTGGCAGATACGCAGTATTTT; CDR3aa: CASSELRVADTQYF
v_gene: TRBV14; d_gene: -; j_gene: TRBJ2-3; abundance: few; CDR3nt: TGTGCCAGCAGCTACACTGGGATTATTTCCACAGATACGCAGTATTTT; CDR3aa: CASSYTGIISTDTQYF
v_gene: TRBV9; d_gene: -; j_gene: TRBJ1-6; abundance: -; CDR3nt: TGTGCCAGCAGCGCCGGACAACACAGACCCCTCCACTTT; CDR3aa: CASSAGQHRPLHF
v_gene: TRBV5-1; d_gene: -; j_gene: TRBJ2-5; abundance: few; CDR3nt: TGCGCCAGCAGCCCTCGGGGGGCGGAGACCCAGTACTTC; CDR3aa: CASSPRGAETQYF
v_gene: TRBV10-1; d_gene: -; j_gene: TRBJ2-3; abundance: few; CDR3nt: TGCGCCAGCAGTGATGGAGGGGGGACAGATACGCAGTATTTT; CDR3aa: CASSDGGGTDTQYF
v_gene: TRBV27; d_gene: -; j_gene: TRBJ1-3; abundance: -; CDR3nt: TGTGCCAGCAGTTTGACCTCACCCGAGAATATCGGAAACACCATATATTTT; CDR3aa: CASSLTSPENIGNTIYF
v_gene: TRBV7-9; d_gene: -; j_gene: TRBJ1-4; abundance: -; CDR3nt: TGTGCCAGCAGCTTTTCCGGGACAACTAATGAAAAACTGTTTTTT; CDR3aa: CASSFSGTTNEKLFF
v_gene: TRBV7-2; d_gene: -; j_gene: TRBJ2-3; abundance: -; CDR3nt: TGTGCCAGCAGCTTCGTCGGGGTACGGGATACGCAGTATTTT; CDR3aa: CASSFVGVRDTQYF
v_gene: TRBV5-1; d_gene: -; j_gene: TRBJ2-1; abundance: few; CDR3nt: TGCGCCAGCAGCTTGGTAAGCAATGAGCAGTTCTTC; CDR3aa: CASSLVSNEQFF
v_gene: TRBV11-2; d_gene: -; j_gene: TRBJ1-1; abundance: few; CDR3nt: TGTGCCAGCAGCTTAGCCGGTACTGAAGCTTTCTTT; CDR3aa: CASSLAGTEAFF
v_gene: TRBV11-2; d_gene: -; j_gene: TRBJ2-5; abundance: few; CDR3nt: TGTGCCAGCAGCTTAGTACTCGAGACCCAGTACTTC; CDR3aa: CASSLVLETQYF
v_gene: TRBV18; d_gene: -; j_gene: TRBJ1-3; abundance: few; CDR3nt: TGTGCCAGCTCACCACAACTCCGGGGAAAAGCCGGAAACACCATATATTTT; CDR3aa: CASSPQLRGKAGNTIYF
v_gene: TRBV29-1; d_gene: -; j_gene: TRBJ1-4; abundance: few; CDR3nt: TGCAGCGTTGCGCAGGGTCGGGAAAAACTGTTTTTT; CDR3aa: CSVAQGREKLFF
v_gene: TRBV6-5; d_gene: TRBD1; j_gene: TRBJ2-1; abundance: -; CDR3nt: TGTGCCAGCAGCCGCGAGGGGGCGCGTAGTGAGCAGTTCTTC; CDR3aa: CASSREGARSEQFF
v_gene: TRBV2; d_gene: -; j_gene: TRBJ1-5; abundance: -; CDR3nt: TGTGCCAGCAGTAAAGGGAATCAGCCCCAGCATTTT; CDR3aa: CASSKGNQPQHF
v_gene: TRBV7-3; d_gene: -; j_gene: TRBJ2-1; abundance: -; CDR3nt: TGTGCCAGCAGCTCGGGTCGGGAAGATGAGCAGTTCTTC; CDR3aa: CASSSGREDEQFF
v_gene: TRBV29-1; d_gene: -; j_gene: TRBJ2-5; abundance: few; CDR3nt: TGCGGGGGAGCGCTGGAGGCGATTGGGACCCAGTACTTC; CDR3aa: CGGALEAIGTQYF
v_gene: TRBV4-3; d_gene: -; j_gene: TRBJ1-2; abundance: -; CDR3nt: TGCGCCAGCAGCCCTAGGATTGGGGGCGAACTCGGCTACACCTTC; CDR3aa: CASSPRIGGELGYTF
v_gene: TRBV5-1; d_gene: -; j_gene: TRBJ2-5; abundance: -; CDR3nt: TGCGCCAGCAGCTTTGGAAATCAAGAGACCCAGTACTTC; CDR3aa: CASSFGNQETQYF
v_gene: TRBV19; d_gene: -; j_gene: TRBJ2-5; abundance: few; CDR3nt: TGTGCCAGCCCTCGTGTGGGGACCCAGTACTTC; CDR3aa: CASPRVGTQYF
v_gene: TRBV11-1; d_gene: TRBD1; j_gene: TRBJ1-1; abundance: few; CDR3nt: TGTGCCAGCAGCTCGTTACAGGGGGCGAATTTGAACACTGAAGCTTTCTTT; CDR3aa: CASSSLQGANLNTEAFF
v_gene: TRBV10-3; d_gene: -; j_gene: TRBJ1-2; abundance: few; CDR3nt: TGTGCCACGGCCGAGACCTATGGCTACACCTTC; CDR3aa: CATAETYGYTF
v_gene: TRBV5-8; d_gene: TRBD1; j_gene: TRBJ2-5; abundance: -; CDR3nt: TGTGCCAGCAGCCCCGATGGACAGGGAGTGACCCAGTACTTC; CDR3aa: CASSPDGQGVTQYF
v_gene: TRBV5-1; d_gene: TRBD2; j_gene: TRBJ2-1; abundance: -; CDR3nt: TGCGCCAGCAGTCAGCGGGAACCCGCCTCAAGCTCCTACAATGAGCAGTTCTTC; CDR3aa: CASSQREPASSSYNEQFF
v_gene: TRBV6-5; d_gene: -; j_gene: TRBJ2-1; abundance: -; CDR3nt: TGTGCCAGCAGTTACAGGGGGCTAGCGAATGAGCAGTTCTTC; CDR3aa: CASSYRGLANEQFF
v_gene: TRBV20-1; d_gene: -; j_gene: TRBJ2-1; abundance: -; CDR3nt: TGCAGTGCTAGAGTCGTGAGTGAGCAGTTCTTC; CDR3aa: CSARVVSEQFF
v_gene: TRBV9; d_gene: TRBD2; j_gene: TRBJ2-1; abundance: -; CDR3nt: TGTGCCAGCAGCTCCACTAGCGCCAACTACAATGAGCAGTTCTTC; CDR3aa: CASSSTSANYNEQFF
v_gene: TRBV12-5; d_gene: TRBD1; j_gene: TRBJ1-2; abundance: -; CDR3nt: TGTGCTAGTGGTTTGACAGGGGGCTATGGCTACACCTTC; CDR3aa: CASGLTGGYGYTF
v_gene: TRBV4-1; d_gene: TRBD2; j_gene: TRBJ2-1; abundance: -; CDR3nt: TGCGCCAGCAGCTCTCAACGGGGGGGACACTACAATGAGCAGTTCTTC; CDR3aa: CASSSQRGGHYNEQFF
v_gene: TRBV7-9; d_gene: -; j_gene: TRBJ1-5; abundance: few; CDR3nt: TGTGCCAGCAGCTTTCACGGGGCTACGGGTCAGCCCCAGCATTTT; CDR3aa: CASSFHGATGQPQHF
v_gene: TRBV5-1; d_gene: -; j_gene: TRBJ2-6; abundance: few; CDR3nt: TGCGCCAGCAGCCCTACAGGGTCCAACGTCCTGACTTTC; CDR3aa: CASSPTGSNVLTF
v_gene: TRBV9; d_gene: -; j_gene: TRBJ2-2; abundance: -; CDR3nt: TGTGCCAGCAGCGGTCATGGGTCCACCGGGGAGCTGTTTTTT; CDR3aa: CASSGHGSTGELFF
v_gene: TRBV30; d_gene: TRBD2; j_gene: TRBJ2-2; abundance: -; CDR3nt: TGTGCCTGGAGTGTAGGGGCCAGCGGGAGTAACACCGGGGAGCTGTTTTTT; CDR3aa: CAWSVGASGSNTGELFF
v_gene: TRBV10-1; d_gene: -; j_gene: TRBJ2-1; abundance: few; CDR3nt: TGCGCCAGCAGTGGTCAGTTAAGCTCCTACAATGAGCAGTTCTTC; CDR3aa: CASSGQLSSYNEQFF
v_gene: TRBV7-9; d_gene: -; j_gene: TRBJ1-3; abundance: few; CDR3nt: TGTGCCAGCAGCCTCGTGGGAGCTGGAAACACCATATATTTT; CDR3aa: CASSLVGAGNTIYF
v_gene: TRBV10-3; d_gene: TRBD1; j_gene: TRBJ2-1; abundance: many; CDR3nt: TGTGCCATCAGTTCCGACAGGGGATTCCACAATGAGCAGTTCTTC; CDR3aa: CAISSDRGFHNEQFF
v_gene: TRBV5-6; d_gene: TRBD2; j_gene: TRBJ2-5; abundance: -; CDR3nt: TGTGCCAGCAGCTTGGGCCGCGGGAGGCCCGTAGTTTGGAGCGAGACCCAGTACTTC; CDR3aa: CASSLGRGRPVVWSETQYF
v_gene: TRBV4-1; d_gene: -; j_gene: TRBJ1-1; abundance: few; CDR3nt: TGCGCCAGCAGCCAAGCCCCGGGGGGCACTTACACTGAAGCTTTCTTT; CDR3aa: CASSQAPGGTYTEAFF
v_gene: TRBV20-1; d_gene: -; j_gene: TRBJ2-3; abundance: -; CDR3nt: TGCAGTGCTACAGACTTAGATACGCAGTATTTT; CDR3aa: CSATDLDTQYF
v_gene: TRBV7-3; d_gene: TRBD2; j_gene: TRBJ2-3; abundance: -; CDR3nt: TGTGCCAGCTCTCTTGGTAGCGGGGTCACAGATACGCAGTATTTT; CDR3aa: CASSLGSGVTDTQYF
v_gene: TRBV6-5; d_gene: -; j_gene: TRBJ1-6; abundance: -; CDR3nt: TGTGCCAGCAGTCGATCGGCCTATAATTCACCCCTCCACTTT; CDR3aa: CASSRSAYNSPLHF
v_gene: TRBV14; d_gene: -; j_gene: TRBJ2-5; abundance: few; CDR3nt: TGTGCCAGCAGCCAACCCGTCTTCCCAGAGACCCAGTACTTC; CDR3aa: CASSQPVFPETQYF
v_gene: TRBV7-2; d_gene: TRBD2; j_gene: TRBJ2-1; abundance: few; CDR3nt: TGTGCCAGAGGACCGGGGGGGCCTTCCTCCTACAATGAGCAGTTCTTC; CDR3aa: CARGPGGPSSYNEQFF
v_gene: TRBV13; d_gene: TRBD2; j_gene: TRBJ2-6; abundance: -; CDR3nt: TGTGCCAGCAGCTTATCGGCCCCCCTCGCGCGGGGGACTGGGGCCAACGTCCTGACTTTC; CDR3aa: CASSLSAPLARGTGANVLTF
v_gene: TRBV4-3; d_gene: TRBD1; j_gene: TRBJ1-1; abundance: -; CDR3nt: TGCGCCAGCAGCCAAGATCACAGGGGGCCCAGACAGGTCACTGAAGCTTTCTTT; CDR3aa: CASSQDHRGPRQVTEAFF
v_gene: TRBV7-9; d_gene: -; j_gene: TRBJ2-6; abundance: -; CDR3nt: TGTGCCAGCAGCAGTCCTGTACTTGGGTCTGGGGCCAACGTCCTGACTTTC; CDR3aa: CASSSPVLGSGANVLTF
v_gene: TRBV9; d_gene: -; j_gene: TRBJ2-7; abundance: -; CDR3nt: TGTGCCAGCAGCGTACACCTCCTCGGGGAGCAGTACTTC; CDR3aa: CASSVHLLGEQYF
v_gene: TRBV7-9; d_gene: -; j_gene: TRBJ1-1; abundance: -; CDR3nt: TGTGCCAGCAGCCTAAACACTGAAGCTTTCTTT; CDR3aa: CASSLNTEAFF
v_gene: TRBV5-1; d_gene: -; j_gene: TRBJ2-3; abundance: few; CDR3nt: TGCGCCAGCAGCTCCGATAGCACAGATACGCAGTATTTT; CDR3aa: CASSSDSTDTQYF
v_gene: TRBV7-2; d_gene: -; j_gene: TRBJ2-7; abundance: -; CDR3nt: TGTGCCAGCAGCCCCGGCACCAGCTCCTACGAGCAGTACTTC; CDR3aa: CASSPGTSSYEQYF
v_gene: TRBV7-2; d_gene: TRBD1; j_gene: TRBJ1-2; abundance: -; CDR3nt: TGTGCCAGCAGCTGGAGACAGGGAGCCTATGGCTACACCTTC; CDR3aa: CASSWRQGAYGYTF
v_gene: TRBV30; d_gene: TRBD1; j_gene: TRBJ1-1; abundance: few; CDR3nt: TGTGCCTGGAGTGGAGGGGGCGTCTCTGAAGCTTTCTTT; CDR3aa: CAWSGGGVSEAFF
v_gene: TRBV5-1; d_gene: -; j_gene: TRBJ2-3; abundance: few; CDR3nt: TGCGCCAGCAGCTTGAACGGGCAGGGATCAGATACGCAGTATTTT; CDR3aa: CASSLNGQGSDTQYF
v_gene: TRBV25-1; d_gene: -; j_gene: TRBJ2-1; abundance: -; CDR3nt: TGTGCCAGCAGTGAACTACAGGGAGTGTTCAATGAGCAGTTCTTC; CDR3aa: CASSELQGVFNEQFF